A selection of T cell receptor beta chains follows, all from one sample in a study of blood T cell repertoires in COVID-19. Sequencing used immunoSEQ multiplex PCR; TCRdb keeps in-frame clones, though not all of them. The sample contains about 120,000 clones, about four fifths of which appear only once. The sequencing sample was made of peripheral blood. The receptor set was obtained from a man aged 25 to 40 with COVID-19, enrolled during active disease. The CDR3 runs from the conserved cysteine through the conserved F or W. The D gene is left open where the match is weak. Part of the rows lack a size; the others show once, few, many or a class for expanded clones.

V: TRBV30
D: -
J: TRBJ1-2
size: -
CDR3: CAWSLTGNYGYTF
DNA: TGTGCCTGGAGTTTAACAGGGAACTATGGCTACACCTTC

V: TRBV13
D: -
J: TRBJ2-7
size: -
CDR3: CASSRGRGNYEQYF
DNA: TGTGCCAGCAGCAGGGGTCGCGGTAACTACGAGCAGTACTTC

V: TRBV6-5
D: TRBD1
J: TRBJ1-1
size: few
CDR3: CASSFGQGGTEAFF
DNA: TGTGCCAGCAGCTTCGGACAGGGAGGCACTGAAGCTTTCTTT

V: TRBV7-3
D: -
J: TRBJ2-7
size: -
CDR3: CASRVSTGEQYF
DNA: TGTGCCAGCAGGGTATCTACGGGGGAGCAGTACTTC

V: TRBV6-5
D: TRBD1
J: TRBJ1-2
size: -
CDR3: CASSKDRAGGYTF
DNA: TGTGCCAGCAGCAAAGACAGGGCTGGTGGCTACACCTTC

V: TRBV24-1
D: -
J: TRBJ2-7
size: -
CDR3: CATSDPDTEQYF
DNA: TGTGCCACCAGTGACCCAGACACCGAGCAGTACTTC

V: TRBV29-1
D: TRBD1
J: TRBJ1-2
size: few
CDR3: CSAGVGDRLYGYTF
DNA: TGCAGCGCCGGGGTCGGGGACAGACTCTATGGCTACACCTTC

V: TRBV27
D: -
J: TRBJ1-2
size: -
CDR3: CASSLAGGAQRYYGYTF
DNA: TGTGCCAGCAGCCTCGCCGGGGGGGCTCAGCGATACTATGGCTACACCTTC

V: TRBV6-5
D: -
J: TRBJ2-4
size: once
CDR3: CASSSSSGGAKNIQYF
DNA: TGTGCCAGCAGTTCCTCGTCTGGGGGGGCCAAAAACATTCAGTACTTC

V: TRBV4-1
D: -
J: TRBJ2-2
size: -
CDR3: CASSQPWNTGELFF
DNA: TGCGCCAGCAGCCAACCTTGGAACACCGGGGAGCTGTTTTTT

V: TRBV3-1/TRBV3-2
D: -
J: TRBJ1-2
size: few
CDR3: CASSRELFNGYTF
DNA: TGTGCCAGCAGCCGAGAACTTTTTAATGGCTACACCTTC

V: TRBV11-2
D: -
J: TRBJ1-2
size: -
CDR3: CASSFGGDYGYTF
DNA: TGTGCCAGCAGCTTTGGAGGGGACTATGGCTACACCTTC

V: TRBV11-3
D: -
J: TRBJ2-7
size: -
CDR3: CASSASSVSYEQYF
DNA: TGTGCCAGCAGCGCTAGCTCTGTCTCCTACGAGCAGTACTTC

V: TRBV3-1/TRBV3-2
D: -
J: TRBJ1-2
size: -
CDR3: CASSQKNAIGDYTF
DNA: TGTGCCAGCAGCCAAAAAAACGCAATAGGGGACTACACCTTC

V: TRBV27
D: -
J: TRBJ2-1
size: -
CDR3: CAIQGVGSGEQFF
DNA: TGTGCCATTCAGGGAGTCGGGAGCGGTGAGCAGTTCTTC

V: TRBV4-2
D: -
J: TRBJ2-5
size: -
CDR3: CASSQIGIAETQYF
DNA: TGTGCCAGCAGCCAAATAGGGATAGCGGAGACCCAGTACTTC

V: TRBV12-3/TRBV12-4
D: -
J: TRBJ1-3
size: -
CDR3: CASIKQGNTIYF
DNA: TGTGCCAGCATTAAACAAGGAAACACCATATATTTT

V: TRBV3-1/TRBV3-2
D: TRBD1
J: TRBJ1-5
size: -
CDR3: CASSHGQEKPQHF
DNA: TGTGCCAGCAGCCATGGACAGGAGAAGCCCCAGCATTTT

V: TRBV27
D: -
J: TRBJ1-2
size: -
CDR3: CASSLQGNYGYTF
DNA: TGTGCCAGCAGTTTACAGGGGAACTATGGCTACACCTTC

V: TRBV18
D: TRBD2
J: TRBJ2-7
size: -
CDR3: CASSSTSGGDEQYF
DNA: TGTGCCAGCTCGTCCACTAGCGGGGGAGACGAGCAGTACTTC

V: TRBV6-5
D: -
J: TRBJ2-5
size: few
CDR3: CASSYGLQETQYF
DNA: TGTGCCAGCAGTTACGGACTTCAAGAGACCCAGTACTTC

V: TRBV7-9
D: -
J: TRBJ1-3
size: -
CDR3: CASSFSLRTGENTIYF
DNA: TGTGCCAGCAGTTTTTCGCTCCGAACCGGGGAAAACACCATATATTTT

V: TRBV5-1
D: -
J: TRBJ1-2
size: -
CDR3: CASSSASPGGGGYTF
DNA: TGCGCCAGCAGCTCGGCCAGCCCGGGCGGAGGTGGCTACACCTTC

V: TRBV28
D: -
J: TRBJ1-1
size: -
CDR3: CASSLVDMNTEAFF
DNA: TGTGCCAGCAGTTTGGTCGACATGAACACTGAAGCTTTCTTT

V: TRBV4-1
D: -
J: TRBJ2-7
size: -
CDR3: CASSQRGFEQYF
DNA: TGCGCCAGCAGCCAAAGGGGGTTCGAGCAGTACTTC

V: TRBV3-1/TRBV3-2
D: TRBD1
J: TRBJ2-4
size: -
CDR3: CASSQGDRGPLVAKNIQYF
DNA: TGTGCCAGCAGCCAAGGAGACAGGGGGCCGCTAGTAGCCAAAAACATTCAGTACTTC

V: TRBV13
D: -
J: TRBJ1-2
size: -
CDR3: CASSYNRNHGYTF
DNA: TGTGCCAGCAGCTATAACAGGAATCATGGCTACACCTTC

V: TRBV28
D: TRBD1
J: TRBJ1-1
size: -
CDR3: CASSLPMTGGIEAFF
DNA: TGTGCCAGCAGTCTTCCGATGACAGGGGGGATTGAAGCTTTCTTT

V: TRBV6-5
D: TRBD1
J: TRBJ2-7
size: -
CDR3: CASRPDRVYHEQYF
DNA: TGTGCCAGCAGACCCGACAGGGTCTACCACGAGCAGTACTTC

V: TRBV24-1
D: TRBD1
J: TRBJ1-2
size: -
CDR3: CATSEPGTGRDGYTF
DNA: TGTGCCACCAGTGAACCTGGGACAGGGAGGGATGGCTACACCTTC

V: TRBV12-3/TRBV12-4
D: -
J: TRBJ1-6
size: -
CDR3: CASSSRGWATLHF
DNA: TGTGCCAGCAGTTCTCGGGGGTGGGCAACCCTCCACTTT

V: TRBV2
D: TRBD2
J: TRBJ2-5
size: few
CDR3: CASSSGGAGETQYF
DNA: TGTGCCAGCAGTAGCGGGGGGGCAGGAGAGACCCAGTACTTC

V: TRBV6-5
D: TRBD2
J: TRBJ2-1
size: -
CDR3: CASRQGREGSNEQFF
DNA: TGTGCCAGCAGACAAGGTAGGGAGGGAAGCAATGAGCAGTTCTTC

V: TRBV6-5
D: -
J: TRBJ1-1
size: few
CDR3: CASSPTGTNTEAFF
DNA: TGTGCCAGCAGTCCGACAGGAACGAACACTGAAGCTTTCTTT

V: TRBV27
D: -
J: TRBJ1-5
size: -
CDR3: CASSLSGTFSNQPQHF
DNA: TGTGCCAGCAGTTTATCCGGGACTTTTAGCAATCAGCCCCAGCATTTT

V: TRBV5-8
D: -
J: TRBJ1-1
size: -
CDR3: CASSGDRLEVPYTEAFF
DNA: TGTGCCAGCAGCGGAGACAGGTTAGAGGTCCCGTACACTGAAGCTTTCTTT

V: TRBV4-1
D: -
J: TRBJ1-1
size: -
CDR3: CASSQGRGRRMNTEAFF
DNA: TGCGCCAGCAGCCAAGGGAGGGGCAGGCGGATGAACACTGAAGCTTTCTTT

V: TRBV6-5
D: -
J: TRBJ1-6
size: -
CDR3: CASNRQALYNSPLHF
DNA: TGTGCCAGCAACCGACAGGCCCTCTATAATTCACCCCTCCACTTT

V: TRBV27
D: -
J: TRBJ2-7
size: once
CDR3: CASQPGTHNSREQYF
DNA: TGTGCCAGCCAACCCGGGACTCACAATTCGCGGGAGCAGTACTTC

V: TRBV4-1
D: TRBD1
J: TRBJ2-7
size: -
CDR3: CASSDEAGGFEQYF
DNA: TGCGCCAGCAGCGACGAGGCAGGGGGCTTCGAGCAGTACTTC

V: TRBV5-5
D: TRBD1
J: TRBJ2-1
size: -
CDR3: CASSVRNPRDRLYNEQFF
DNA: TGTGCCAGCAGCGTACGAAATCCTAGGGACAGACTATACAATGAGCAGTTCTTC

V: TRBV29-1
D: -
J: TRBJ2-3
size: -
CDR3: CSVETATDTQYF
DNA: TGCAGCGTTGAAACAGCCACAGATACGCAGTATTTT

V: TRBV5-1
D: -
J: TRBJ2-5
size: -
CDR3: CASSLGQVDGETQYF
DNA: TGCGCCAGCAGCTTGGGACAGGTTGACGGGGAGACCCAGTACTTC

V: TRBV2
D: TRBD1
J: TRBJ1-5
size: -
CDR3: CASSEMTGDQPQHF
DNA: TGTGCCAGCAGCGAAATGACAGGGGATCAGCCCCAGCATTTT

V: TRBV11-2
D: TRBD2
J: TRBJ2-5
size: -
CDR3: CASSRLAGQIKETQYF
DNA: TGTGCCAGCAGCCGACTAGCGGGACAGATAAAAGAGACCCAGTACTTC

V: TRBV6-4
D: TRBD1
J: TRBJ1-2
size: -
CDR3: CASSEGIEGADGYTF
DNA: TGTGCCAGCAGTGAGGGGATAGAGGGGGCCGACGGCTACACCTTC

V: TRBV11-2
D: TRBD2
J: TRBJ2-2
size: -
CDR3: CASSFILAGDLSDTGELFF
DNA: TGTGCCAGCAGCTTTATTTTAGCGGGAGATTTATCGGACACCGGGGAGCTGTTTTTT

V: TRBV18
D: -
J: TRBJ1-2
size: -
CDR3: CASQRTEDYGYTF
DNA: TGTGCCAGCCAACGGACAGAAGACTATGGCTACACCTTC

V: TRBV6-6
D: -
J: TRBJ1-6
size: -
CDR3: CASSRRSSSYNSPLHF
DNA: TGTGCCAGCAGTCGACGGTCGAGCTCCTATAATTCACCCCTCCACTTT

V: TRBV29-1
D: -
J: TRBJ2-1
size: once
CDR3: CSVDGKGQNYNEQFF
DNA: TGCAGCGTTGATGGAAAGGGACAAAACTACAATGAGCAGTTCTTC

V: TRBV19
D: -
J: TRBJ1-5
size: few
CDR3: CASRQTVNQPQHF
DNA: TGTGCCAGTAGACAGACAGTTAATCAGCCCCAGCATTTT

V: TRBV3-1/TRBV3-2
D: TRBD2
J: TRBJ2-3
size: -
CDR3: CASSQGGSPGLAGGPGDTQYF
DNA: TGTGCCAGCAGCCAAGGTGGCTCTCCGGGACTAGCGGGGGGGCCAGGGGATACGCAGTATTTT

V: TRBV5-1
D: TRBD1
J: TRBJ1-1
size: once
CDR3: CASSLVPGTGGVGMNTEAFF
DNA: TGCGCCAGCAGCTTGGTACCCGGGACAGGGGGCGTAGGTATGAACACTGAAGCTTTCTTT

V: TRBV5-4
D: TRBD1
J: TRBJ1-1
size: once
CDR3: CASSKAGTGGAGNTEAFF
DNA: TGTGCCAGCAGCAAAGCGGGTACAGGGGGCGCTGGGAACACTGAAGCTTTCTTT

V: TRBV2
D: TRBD2
J: TRBJ2-7
size: -
CDR3: CASTPENGGAREEQYF
DNA: TGTGCCAGCACACCTGAGAACGGGGGGGCTCGGGAAGAGCAGTACTTC